This T cell receptor (beta chain) was recorded in a study of human T cells and chemical hapten exposure. The CDR3 runs to 15 residues. V was trimmed by 1 base and J by 1 base, leaving 10 bases between them. Germline V gene lookup returns CDR1 SGHTA and CDR2 FQGTGA. Time point meaning: patch test 2, 6 weeks after DPC sensitization. As for treatment: therapeutic diphenylcyclopropenone sensitization with weekly scalp DPC. TCRdb fed the RACE reads into MiXCR, producing one record per CDR3 protein. The sample records 90,000 to 110,000 distinct CDR3 sequences, roughly a tenth being singletons. This clonotype was seen a few times.

This sequence originates from a woman aged 40 to 49 with alopecia areata. Some clones in this sample may be carry-over from other donors' samples. The genes are TRBV7-3 and TRBJ2-5; D uncertain. The sample here was whole blood, taken in connection with sensitization to the hapten diphenylcyclopropenone (DPC). In DNA, the CDR3 is TGTGCCAGCAGCTTAAACGGATATACCCAAGAGACCCAGTACTTC. This translates into CASSLNGYTQETQYF.